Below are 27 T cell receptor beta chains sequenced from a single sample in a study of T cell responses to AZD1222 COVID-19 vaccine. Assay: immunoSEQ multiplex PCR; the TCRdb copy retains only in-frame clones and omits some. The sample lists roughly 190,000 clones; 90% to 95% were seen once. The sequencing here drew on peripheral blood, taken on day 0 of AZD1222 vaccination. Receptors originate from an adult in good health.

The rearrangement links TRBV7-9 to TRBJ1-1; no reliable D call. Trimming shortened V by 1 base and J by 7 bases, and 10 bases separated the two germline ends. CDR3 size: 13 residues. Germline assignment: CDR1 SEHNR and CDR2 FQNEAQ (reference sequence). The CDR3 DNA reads TGTGCCAGCAGCTTAGGAGGCCCTGGTGAAGCTTTCTTT. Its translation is CASSLGGPGEAFF.

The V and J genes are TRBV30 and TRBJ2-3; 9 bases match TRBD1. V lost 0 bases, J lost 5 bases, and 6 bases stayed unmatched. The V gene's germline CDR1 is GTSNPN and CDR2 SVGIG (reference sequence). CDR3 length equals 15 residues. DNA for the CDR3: TGTGCCTGGAGTGTACTGGGACAGGGTGGAGATACGCAGTATTTT. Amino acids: CAWSVLGQGGDTQYF. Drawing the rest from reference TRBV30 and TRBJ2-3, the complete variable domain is SQTIHQWPATLVQPVGSPLSLECTVEGTSNPNLYWYRQAAGRGLQLLFYSVGIGQISSEVPQNLSASRPQDRQFILSSKKLLLSDSGFYLCAWSVLGQGGDTQYFGPGTRLTVL.

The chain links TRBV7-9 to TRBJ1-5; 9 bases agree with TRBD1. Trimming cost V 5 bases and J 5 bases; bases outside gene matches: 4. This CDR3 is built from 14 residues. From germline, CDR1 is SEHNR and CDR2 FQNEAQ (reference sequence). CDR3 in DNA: TGTGCCAGCAGCGCAACAGGGGGCCATCAGCCCCAGCATTTT. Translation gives CASSATGGHQPQHF.

In DNA, the CDR3 is TGCAGCGTTGCCCGCACAGGGGACACAACTAATGAAAAACTGTTTTTT. Its protein is CSVARTGDTTNEKLFF. The V gene is TRBV29-1, the J gene TRBJ1-4, with 7 nucleotides matching TRBD1. Trimming took 4 bases from V and 0 from J; bases not matched to a gene: 8. This CDR3 has 16 amino acids. Germline V gene data show CDR1 as SQVTM and CDR2 as ANQGSEA. The entire variable domain, with the rest obtained from reference TRBV29-1 and TRBJ1-4, is as follows: SAVISQKPSRDICQRGTSLTIQCQVDSQVTMMFWYRQQPGQSLTLIATANQGSEATYESGFVIDKFPISRPNLTFSTLTVSNMSPEDSSIYLCSVARTGDTTNEKLFFGSGTQLSVL.

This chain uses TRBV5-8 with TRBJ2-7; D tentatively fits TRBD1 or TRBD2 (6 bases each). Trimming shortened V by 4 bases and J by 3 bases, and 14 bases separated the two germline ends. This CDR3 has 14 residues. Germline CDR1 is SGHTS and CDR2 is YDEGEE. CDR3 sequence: CASSRRGTIYEQYF. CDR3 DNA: TGTGCCAGCAGCCGTCGCGGGACAATCTACGAGCAGTACTTC.

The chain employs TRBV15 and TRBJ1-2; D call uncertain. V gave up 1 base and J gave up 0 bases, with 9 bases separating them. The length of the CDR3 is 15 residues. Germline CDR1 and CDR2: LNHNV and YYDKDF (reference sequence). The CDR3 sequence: CATSRVPDTNYGYTF. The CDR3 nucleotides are TGTGCCACCAGCAGAGTTCCCGACACTAACTATGGCTACACCTTC. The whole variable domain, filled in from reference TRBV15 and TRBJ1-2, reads DAMVIQNPRYQVTQFGKPVTLSCSQTLNHNVMYWYQQKSSQAPKLLFHYYDKDFNNEADTPDNFQSRRPNTSFCFLDIRSPGLGDTAMYLCATSRVPDTNYGYTFGSGTRLTVV.

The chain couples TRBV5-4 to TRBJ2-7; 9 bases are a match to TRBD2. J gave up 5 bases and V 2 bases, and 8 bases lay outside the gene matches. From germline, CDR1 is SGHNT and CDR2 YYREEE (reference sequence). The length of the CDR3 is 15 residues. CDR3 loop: CASSFPSGANNEQYF. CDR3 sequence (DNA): TGTGCCAGCAGCTTTCCTAGCGGGGCAAATAACGAGCAGTACTTC.

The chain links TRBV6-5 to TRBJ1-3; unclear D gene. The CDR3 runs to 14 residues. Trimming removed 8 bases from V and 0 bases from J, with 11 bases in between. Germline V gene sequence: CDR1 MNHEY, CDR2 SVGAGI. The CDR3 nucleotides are TGTGCCAGCCGCGGTCGATACTCTGGAAACACCATATATTTT. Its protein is CASRGRYSGNTIYF.

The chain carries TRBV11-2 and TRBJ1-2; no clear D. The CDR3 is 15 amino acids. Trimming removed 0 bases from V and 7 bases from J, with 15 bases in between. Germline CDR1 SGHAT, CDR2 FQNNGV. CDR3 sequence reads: CASSLDTPGFTGYTF. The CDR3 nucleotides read TGTGCCAGCAGCTTAGATACCCCAGGTTTTACTGGCTACACCTTC.

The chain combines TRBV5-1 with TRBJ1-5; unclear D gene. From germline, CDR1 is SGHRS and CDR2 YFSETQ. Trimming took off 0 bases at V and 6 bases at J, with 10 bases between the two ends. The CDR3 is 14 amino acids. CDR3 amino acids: CASSLGTVGQPQHF. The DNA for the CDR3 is TGCGCCAGCAGCTTGGGGACGGTGGGTCAGCCCCAGCATTTT. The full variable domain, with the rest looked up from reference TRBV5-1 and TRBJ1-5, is KAGVTQTPRYLIKTRGQQVTLSCSPISGHRSVSWYQQTPGQGLQFLFEYFSETQRNKGNFPGRFSGRQFSNSRSEMNVSTLELGDSALYLCASSLGTVGQPQHFGDGTRLSIL.

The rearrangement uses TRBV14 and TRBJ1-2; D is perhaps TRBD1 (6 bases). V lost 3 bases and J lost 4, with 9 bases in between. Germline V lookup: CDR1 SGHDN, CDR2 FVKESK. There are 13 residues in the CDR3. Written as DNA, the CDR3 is TGTGCCAGCAGCCAGGACAGTCTCTATGGCTACACCTTC. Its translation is CASSQDSLYGYTF.

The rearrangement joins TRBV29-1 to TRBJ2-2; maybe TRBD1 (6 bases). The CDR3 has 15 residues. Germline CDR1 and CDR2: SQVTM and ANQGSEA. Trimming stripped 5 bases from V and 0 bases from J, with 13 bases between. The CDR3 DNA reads TGCAGCGTTTCCCAGGGGCCGGCGAACACCGGGGAGCTGTTTTTT. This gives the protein CSVSQGPANTGELFF.

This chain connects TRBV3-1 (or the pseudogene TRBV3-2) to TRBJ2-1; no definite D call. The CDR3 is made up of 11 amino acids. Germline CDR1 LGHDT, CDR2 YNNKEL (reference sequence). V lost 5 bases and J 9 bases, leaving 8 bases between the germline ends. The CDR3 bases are TGTGCCAGCAGCGCAATCAGTGAGCAGTTCTTC. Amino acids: CASSAISEQFF.

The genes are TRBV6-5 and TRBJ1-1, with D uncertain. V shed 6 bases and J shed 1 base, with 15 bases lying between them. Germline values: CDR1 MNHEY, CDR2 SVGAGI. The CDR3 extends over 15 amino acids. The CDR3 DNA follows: TGTGCCAGCAGCCTCCAATCGACATCGAACACTGAAGCTTTCTTT. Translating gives CASSLQSTSNTEAFF.

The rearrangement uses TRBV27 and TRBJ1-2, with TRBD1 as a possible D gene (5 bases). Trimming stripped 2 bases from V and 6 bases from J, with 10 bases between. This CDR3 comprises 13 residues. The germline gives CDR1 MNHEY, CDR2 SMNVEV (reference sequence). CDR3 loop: CASSLLGRHGYTF. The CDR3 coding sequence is TGTGCCAGCAGTTTACTGGGGCGACATGGCTACACCTTC.

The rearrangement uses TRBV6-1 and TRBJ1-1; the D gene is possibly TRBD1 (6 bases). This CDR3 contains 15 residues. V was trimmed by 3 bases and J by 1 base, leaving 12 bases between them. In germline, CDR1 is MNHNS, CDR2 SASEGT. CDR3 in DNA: TGTGCCAGCAGTGAGTCCGGGACACCGAACACTGAAGCTTTCTTT. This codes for CASSESGTPNTEAFF.

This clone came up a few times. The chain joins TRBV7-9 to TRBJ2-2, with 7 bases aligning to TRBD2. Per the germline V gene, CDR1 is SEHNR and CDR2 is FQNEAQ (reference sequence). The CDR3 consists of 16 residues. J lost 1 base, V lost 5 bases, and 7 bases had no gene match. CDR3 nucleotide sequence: TGTGCCAGCAGCGCCCTGGGGGGGGAGAACACCGGGGAGCTGTTTTTT. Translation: CASSALGGENTGELFF.

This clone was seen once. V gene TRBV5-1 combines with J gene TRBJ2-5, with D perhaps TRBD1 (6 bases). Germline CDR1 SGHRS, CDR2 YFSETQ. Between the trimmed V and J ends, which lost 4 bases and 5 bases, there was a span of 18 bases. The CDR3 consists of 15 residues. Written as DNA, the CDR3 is TGCGCCAGCAGCCTACAAGGACAGAGTTTTGAGACCCAGTACTTC. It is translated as CASSLQGQSFETQYF.

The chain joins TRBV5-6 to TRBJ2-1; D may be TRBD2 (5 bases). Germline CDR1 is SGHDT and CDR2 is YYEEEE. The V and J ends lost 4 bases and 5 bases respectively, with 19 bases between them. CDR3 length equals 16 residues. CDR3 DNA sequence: TGTGCCAGCAGCCGGACTGAGGGATATATTAACAATGAGCAGTTCTTC. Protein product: CASSRTEGYINNEQFF.

CDR3 sequence reads: CASSVSGTGDTEAFF. CDR3 sequence (DNA): TGTGCCAGTAGTGTCTCCGGGACAGGGGACACTGAAGCTTTCTTT. The chain combines TRBV19 with TRBJ1-1, with TRBD1 matching 10 bases. V was pared by 5 bases and J by 3 bases, with 6 bases of the junction left unmatched. Germline V gene data show CDR1 as LNHDA and CDR2 as SQIVND (reference sequence). The CDR3 covers 15 residues.

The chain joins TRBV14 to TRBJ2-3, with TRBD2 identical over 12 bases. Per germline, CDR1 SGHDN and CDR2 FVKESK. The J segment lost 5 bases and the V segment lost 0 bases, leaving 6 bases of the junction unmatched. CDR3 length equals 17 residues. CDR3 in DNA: TGTGCCAGCAGCCAAGACCGACTAGCGGGAGTCGGAGATACGCAGTATTTT. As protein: CASSQDRLAGVGDTQYF. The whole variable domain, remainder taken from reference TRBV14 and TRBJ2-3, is EAGVTQFPSHSVIEKGQTVTLRCDPISGHDNLYWYRRVMGKEIKFLLHFVKESKQDESGMPNNRFLAERTGGTYSTLKVQPAELEDSGVYFCASSQDRLAGVGDTQYFGPGTRLTVL.

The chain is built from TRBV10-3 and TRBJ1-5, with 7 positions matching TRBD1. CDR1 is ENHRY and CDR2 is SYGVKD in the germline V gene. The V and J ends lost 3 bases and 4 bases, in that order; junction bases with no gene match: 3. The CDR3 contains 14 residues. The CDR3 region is CAISDDRENQPQHF. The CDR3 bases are TGTGCCATCAGTGACGACAGGGAGAATCAGCCCCAGCATTTT.

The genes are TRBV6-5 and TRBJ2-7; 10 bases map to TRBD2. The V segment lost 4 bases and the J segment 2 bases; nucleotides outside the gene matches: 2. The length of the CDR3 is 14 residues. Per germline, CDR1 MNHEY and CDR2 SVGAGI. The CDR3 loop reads CASSWSGGAYEQYF. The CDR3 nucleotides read TGTGCCAGCAGTTGGAGCGGGGGGGCCTACGAGCAGTACTTC.

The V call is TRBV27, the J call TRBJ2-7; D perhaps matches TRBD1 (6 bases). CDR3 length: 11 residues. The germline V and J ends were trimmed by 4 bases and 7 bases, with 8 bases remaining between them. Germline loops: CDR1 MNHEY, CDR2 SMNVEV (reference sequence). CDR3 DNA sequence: TGTGCCAGCAGTTGGGGGACAGAGCAGTACTTC. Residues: CASSWGTEQYF.

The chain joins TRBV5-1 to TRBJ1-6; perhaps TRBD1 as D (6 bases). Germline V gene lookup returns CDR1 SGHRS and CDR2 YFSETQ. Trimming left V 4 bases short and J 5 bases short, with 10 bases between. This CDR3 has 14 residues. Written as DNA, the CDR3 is TGCGCCAGCAGCCCGGGACACAATAATTCACCCCTCCACTTT. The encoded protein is CASSPGHNNSPLHF. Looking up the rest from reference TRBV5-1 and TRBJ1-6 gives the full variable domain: KAGVTQTPRYLIKTRGQQVTLSCSPISGHRSVSWYQQTPGQGLQFLFEYFSETQRNKGNFPGRFSGRQFSNSRSEMNVSTLELGDSALYLCASSPGHNNSPLHFGNGTRLTVT.

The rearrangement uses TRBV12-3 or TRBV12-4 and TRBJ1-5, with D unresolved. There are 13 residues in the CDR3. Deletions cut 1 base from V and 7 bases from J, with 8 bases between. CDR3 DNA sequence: TGTGCCAGCAGTTTAGGTAAGGGACAGCCCCAGCATTTT. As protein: CASSLGKGQPQHF.

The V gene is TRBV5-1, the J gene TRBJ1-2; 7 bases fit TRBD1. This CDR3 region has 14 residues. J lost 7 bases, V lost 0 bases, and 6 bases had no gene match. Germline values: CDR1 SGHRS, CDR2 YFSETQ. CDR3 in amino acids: CASSLEGQSFGYTF. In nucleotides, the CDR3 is TGCGCCAGCAGCTTGGAGGGACAGAGTTTTGGCTACACCTTC.